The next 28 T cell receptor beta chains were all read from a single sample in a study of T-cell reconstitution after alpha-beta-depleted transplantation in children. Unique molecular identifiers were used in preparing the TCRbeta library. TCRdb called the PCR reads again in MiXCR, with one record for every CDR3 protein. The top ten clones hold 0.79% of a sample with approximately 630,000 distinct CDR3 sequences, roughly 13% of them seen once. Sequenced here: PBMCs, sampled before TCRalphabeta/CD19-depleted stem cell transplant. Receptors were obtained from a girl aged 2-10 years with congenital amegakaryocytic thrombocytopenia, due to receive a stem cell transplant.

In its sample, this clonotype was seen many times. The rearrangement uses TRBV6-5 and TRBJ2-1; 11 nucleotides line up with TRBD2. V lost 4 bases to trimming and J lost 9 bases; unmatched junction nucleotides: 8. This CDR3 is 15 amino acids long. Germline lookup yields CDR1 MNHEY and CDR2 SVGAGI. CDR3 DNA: TGTGCCAGCAGTTCACGACTAGCGGGAATCGGTGAGCAGTTCTTC. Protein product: CASSSRLAGIGEQFF.

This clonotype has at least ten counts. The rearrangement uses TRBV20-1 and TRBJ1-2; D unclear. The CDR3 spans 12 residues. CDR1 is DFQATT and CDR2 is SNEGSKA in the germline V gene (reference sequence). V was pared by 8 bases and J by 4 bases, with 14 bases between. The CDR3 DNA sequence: TGCAGTACACGACGGGCCCTCTATGGCTACACCTTC. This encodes CSTRRALYGYTF.

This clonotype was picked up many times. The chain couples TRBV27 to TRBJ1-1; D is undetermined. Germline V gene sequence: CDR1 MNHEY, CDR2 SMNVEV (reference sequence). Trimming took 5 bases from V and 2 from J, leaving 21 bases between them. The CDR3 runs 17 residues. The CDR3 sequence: CASSPLYPLGGNTEAFF. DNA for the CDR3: TGTGCCAGCAGTCCCCTATATCCCCTAGGAGGCAACACTGAAGCTTTCTTT.

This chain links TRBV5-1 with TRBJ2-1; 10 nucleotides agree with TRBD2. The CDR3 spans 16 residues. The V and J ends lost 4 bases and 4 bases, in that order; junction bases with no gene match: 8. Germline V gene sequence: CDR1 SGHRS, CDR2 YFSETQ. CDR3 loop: CASSVLAGDSYNEQFF. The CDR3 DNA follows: TGCGCCAGCAGCGTTCTAGCGGGAGACTCTTACAATGAGCAGTTCTTC. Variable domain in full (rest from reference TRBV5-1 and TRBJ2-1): KAGVTQTPRYLIKTRGQQVTLSCSPISGHRSVSWYQQTPGQGLQFLFEYFSETQRNKGNFPGRFSGRQFSNSRSEMNVSTLELGDSALYLCASSVLAGDSYNEQFFGPGTRLTVL.

CDR3 protein: CSARTRRETQYF. The CDR3 coding sequence is TGCAGCGCCAGGACTAGAAGAGAGACCCAGTACTTC. This rearrangement joins TRBV29-1 to TRBJ2-5; TRBD2 matches at 7 bases. This CDR3 region has 12 residues. J lost 4 bases, V lost 7 bases, and 6 bases had no gene match. The germline V gene encodes CDR1 SQVTM and CDR2 ANQGSEA.

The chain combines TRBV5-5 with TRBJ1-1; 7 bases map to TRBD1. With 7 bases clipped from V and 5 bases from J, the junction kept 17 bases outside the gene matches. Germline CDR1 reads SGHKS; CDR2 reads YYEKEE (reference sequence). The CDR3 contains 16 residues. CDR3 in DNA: TGTGCCAGCTTATTACTGCCAGGGGGGCCCTGGACTGAAGCTTTCTTT. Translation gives CASLLLPGGPWTEAFF.

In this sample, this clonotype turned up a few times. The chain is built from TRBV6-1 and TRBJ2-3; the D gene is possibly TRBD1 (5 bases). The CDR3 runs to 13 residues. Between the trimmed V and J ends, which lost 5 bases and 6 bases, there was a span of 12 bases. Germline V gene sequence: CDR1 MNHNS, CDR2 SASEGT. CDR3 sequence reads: CASSRLKGDTQYF. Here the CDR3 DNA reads TGTGCCAGCAGTCGCCTCAAGGGGGATACGCAGTATTTT.

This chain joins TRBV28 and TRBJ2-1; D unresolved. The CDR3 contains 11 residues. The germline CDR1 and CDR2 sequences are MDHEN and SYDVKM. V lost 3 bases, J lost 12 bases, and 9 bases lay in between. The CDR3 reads CASSLPNVQFF. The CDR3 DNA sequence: TGTGCCAGCAGTTTGCCCAACGTGCAGTTCTTC.

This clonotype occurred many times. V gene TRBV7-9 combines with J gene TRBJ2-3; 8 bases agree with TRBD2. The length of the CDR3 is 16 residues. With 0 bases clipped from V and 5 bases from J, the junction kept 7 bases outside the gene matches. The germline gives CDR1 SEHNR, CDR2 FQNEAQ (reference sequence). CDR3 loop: CASSLAKTGGEDTQYF. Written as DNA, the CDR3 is TGTGCCAGCAGCTTAGCGAAGACGGGAGGGGAAGATACGCAGTATTTT.

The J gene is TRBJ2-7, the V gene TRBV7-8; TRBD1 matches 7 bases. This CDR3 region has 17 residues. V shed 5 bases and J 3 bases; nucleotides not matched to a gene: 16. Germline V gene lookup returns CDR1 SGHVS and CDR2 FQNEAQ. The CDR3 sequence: CASSPTLQGEKLYEQYF. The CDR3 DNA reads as TGTGCCAGCAGCCCGACCCTTCAGGGGGAGAAACTCTACGAGCAGTACTTC.

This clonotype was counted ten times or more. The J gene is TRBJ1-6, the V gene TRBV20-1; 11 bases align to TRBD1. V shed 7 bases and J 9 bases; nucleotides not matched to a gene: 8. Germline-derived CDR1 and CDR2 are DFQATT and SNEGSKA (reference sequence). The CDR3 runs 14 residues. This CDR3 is CSGRTGGKSSPLHF. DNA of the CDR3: TGCAGTGGCCGGACAGGGGGCAAAAGTTCACCCCTCCACTTT.

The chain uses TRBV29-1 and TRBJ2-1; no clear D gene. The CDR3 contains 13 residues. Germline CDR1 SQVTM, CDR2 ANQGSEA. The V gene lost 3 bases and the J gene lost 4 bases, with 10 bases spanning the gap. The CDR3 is CSVEGLSYNEQFF. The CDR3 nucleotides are TGCAGCGTTGAGGGGTTATCGTACAATGAGCAGTTCTTC.

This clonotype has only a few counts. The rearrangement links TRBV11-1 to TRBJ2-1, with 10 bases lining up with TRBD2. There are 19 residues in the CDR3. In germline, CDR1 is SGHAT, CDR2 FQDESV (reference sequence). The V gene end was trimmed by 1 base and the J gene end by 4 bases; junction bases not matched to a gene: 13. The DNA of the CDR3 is TGTGCCAGCAGCTTAGTCGGACCGGGACTAGCGAACATGTACAATGAGCAGTTCTTC. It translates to CASSLVGPGLANMYNEQFF.

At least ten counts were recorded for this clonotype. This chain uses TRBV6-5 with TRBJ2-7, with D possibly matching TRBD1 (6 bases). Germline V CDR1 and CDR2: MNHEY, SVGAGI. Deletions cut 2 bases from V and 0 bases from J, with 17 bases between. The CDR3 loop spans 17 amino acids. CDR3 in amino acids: CASSYDRSPISSYEQYF. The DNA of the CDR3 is TGTGCCAGCAGTTACGACAGGAGCCCAATTAGCTCCTACGAGCAGTACTTC.

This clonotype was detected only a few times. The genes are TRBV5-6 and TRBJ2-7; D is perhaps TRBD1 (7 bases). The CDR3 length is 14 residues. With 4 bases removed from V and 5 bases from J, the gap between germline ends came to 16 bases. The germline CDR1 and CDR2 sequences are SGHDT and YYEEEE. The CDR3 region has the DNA TGTGCCAGCAGCGAACCCAGGGGGGCCCACGAGCAGTACTTC. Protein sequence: CASSEPRGAHEQYF.

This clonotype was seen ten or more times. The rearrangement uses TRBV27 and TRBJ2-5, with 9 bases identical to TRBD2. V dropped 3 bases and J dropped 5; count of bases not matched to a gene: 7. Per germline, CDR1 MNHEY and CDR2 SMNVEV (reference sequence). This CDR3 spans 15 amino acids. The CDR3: CASSFGLAGMETQYF. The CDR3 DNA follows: TGTGCCAGCAGTTTTGGCCTAGCGGGAATGGAGACCCAGTACTTC.

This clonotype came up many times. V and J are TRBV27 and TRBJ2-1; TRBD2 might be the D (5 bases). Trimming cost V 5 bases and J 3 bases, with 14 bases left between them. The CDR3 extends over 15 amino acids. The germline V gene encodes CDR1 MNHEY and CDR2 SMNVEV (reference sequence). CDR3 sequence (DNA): TGTGCCAGCAGTGCCCTAGCTGCCTTCTACAATGAGCAGTTCTTC. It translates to CASSALAAFYNEQFF.

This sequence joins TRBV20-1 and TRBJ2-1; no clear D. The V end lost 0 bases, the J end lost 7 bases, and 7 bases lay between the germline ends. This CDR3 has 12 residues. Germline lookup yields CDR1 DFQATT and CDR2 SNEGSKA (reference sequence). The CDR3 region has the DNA TGCAGTGCTAGAGATTTTCAGAATGAGCAGTTCTTC. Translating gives CSARDFQNEQFF.

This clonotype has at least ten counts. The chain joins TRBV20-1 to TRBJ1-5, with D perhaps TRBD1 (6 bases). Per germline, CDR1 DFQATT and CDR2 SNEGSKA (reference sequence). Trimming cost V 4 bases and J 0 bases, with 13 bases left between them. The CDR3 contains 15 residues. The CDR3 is CSATRTDYSNQPQHF. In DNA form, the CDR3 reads TGCAGTGCTACCCGGACAGACTATAGCAATCAGCCCCAGCATTTT.

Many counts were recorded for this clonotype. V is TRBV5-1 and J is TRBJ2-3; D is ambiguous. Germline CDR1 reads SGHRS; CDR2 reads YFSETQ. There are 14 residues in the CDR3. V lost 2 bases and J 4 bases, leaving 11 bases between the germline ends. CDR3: CASSFSTSSDTQYF. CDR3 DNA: TGCGCCAGCAGCTTCTCAACAAGCTCAGATACGCAGTATTTT.

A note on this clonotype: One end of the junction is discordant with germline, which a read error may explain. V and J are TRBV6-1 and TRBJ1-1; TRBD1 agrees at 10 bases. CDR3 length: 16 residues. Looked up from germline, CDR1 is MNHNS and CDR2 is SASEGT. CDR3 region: CDSRRIGTGVRTEAFF. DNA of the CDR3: TGTGACAGCAGACGCATCGGGACAGGGGTTCGGACTGAAGCTTTCTTT.

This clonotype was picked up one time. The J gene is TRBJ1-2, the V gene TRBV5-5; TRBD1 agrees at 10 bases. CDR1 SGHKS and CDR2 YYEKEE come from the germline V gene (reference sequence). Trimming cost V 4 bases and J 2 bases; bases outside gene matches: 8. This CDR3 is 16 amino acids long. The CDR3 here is CASSPFRTGGNYGYTF. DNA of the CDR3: TGTGCCAGCAGCCCCTTTCGGACAGGGGGAAACTATGGCTACACCTTC.

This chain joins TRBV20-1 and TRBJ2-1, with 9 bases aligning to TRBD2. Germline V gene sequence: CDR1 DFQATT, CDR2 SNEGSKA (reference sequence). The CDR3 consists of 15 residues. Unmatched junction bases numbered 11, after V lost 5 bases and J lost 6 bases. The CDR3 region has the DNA TGCAGTGCTTCAAGCGGGAGGACTTATTGCAATGAGCAGTTCTTC. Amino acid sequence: CSASSGRTYCNEQFF.

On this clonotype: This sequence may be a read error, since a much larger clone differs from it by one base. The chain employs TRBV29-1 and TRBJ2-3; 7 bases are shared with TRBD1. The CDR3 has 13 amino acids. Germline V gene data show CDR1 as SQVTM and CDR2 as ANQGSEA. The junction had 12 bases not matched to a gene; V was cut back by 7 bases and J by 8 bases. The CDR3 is CSGRGGGSGTQYF. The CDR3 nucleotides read TGCAGCGGCAGAGGGGGCGGTTCGGGTACGCAGTATTTT.

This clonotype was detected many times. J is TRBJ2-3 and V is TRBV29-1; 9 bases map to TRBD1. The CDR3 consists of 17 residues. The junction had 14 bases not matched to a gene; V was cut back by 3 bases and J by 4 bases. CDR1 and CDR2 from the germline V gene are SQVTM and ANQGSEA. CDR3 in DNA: TGCAGCGTTGATGGGACAGGGATCGGAAGAGGCGCAGATACGCAGTATTTT. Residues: CSVDGTGIGRGADTQYF.

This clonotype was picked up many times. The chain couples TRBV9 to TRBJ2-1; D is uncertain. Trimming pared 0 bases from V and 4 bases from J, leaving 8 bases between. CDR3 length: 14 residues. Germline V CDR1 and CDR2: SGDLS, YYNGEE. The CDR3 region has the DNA TGTGCCAGCAGCGTAGGAAGGGCGTACAATGAGCAGTTCTTC. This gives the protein CASSVGRAYNEQFF.

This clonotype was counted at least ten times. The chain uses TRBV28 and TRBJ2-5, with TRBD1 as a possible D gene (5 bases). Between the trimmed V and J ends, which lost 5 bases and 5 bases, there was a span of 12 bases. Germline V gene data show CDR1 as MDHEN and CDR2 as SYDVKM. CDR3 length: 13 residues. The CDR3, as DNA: TGTGCCAGCAGTCCTTTCTCAGGGGAGACCCAGTACTTC. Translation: CASSPFSGETQYF. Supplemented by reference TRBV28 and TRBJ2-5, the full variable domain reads DVKVTQSSRYLVKRTGEKVFLECVQDMDHENMFWYRQDPGLGLRLIYFSYDVKMKEKGDIPEGYSVSREKKERFSLILESASTNQTSMYLCASSPFSGETQYFGPGTRLLVL.

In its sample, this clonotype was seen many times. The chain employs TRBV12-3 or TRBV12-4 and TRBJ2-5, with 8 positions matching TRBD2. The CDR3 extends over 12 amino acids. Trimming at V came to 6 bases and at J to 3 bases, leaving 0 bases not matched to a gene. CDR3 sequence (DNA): TGTGCCAGCAGGCGGGAGGAAGAGACCCAGTACTTC. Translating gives CASRREEETQYF.